Listed below are T cell receptor beta chains from one sample, sequenced in a study of cytotoxic CD8 clonotypes in ibrutinib-treated CLL. Profiling relied on immunoSEQ multiplex PCR, and the TCRdb table lists in-frame clones only, not all of them. This sample has 140,000 to 150,000 clones, with 76% found just once. The source material was PBMCs, sampled after 24 months of ibrutinib treatment. Source of these receptors: a human donor with chronic lymphocytic leukemia. Both conserved end residues are part of each CDR3. The order of the fields is D gene, J gene, clone size, V gene, CDR3 protein, CDR3 DNA. D genes are given only for firm matches. Some rows have no size entry. The others give once, few or many, or a class for an expanded clone.

d_call: .; j_call: TRBJ2-7; clone_size: .; v_call: TRBV27; cdr3_aa: CASRRTLSSLGEQYF; cdr3_nt: TGTGCCAGCCGACGGACCCTCTCCTCCCTGGGGGAGCAGTACTTC
d_call: TRBD2; j_call: TRBJ2-2; clone_size: .; v_call: TRBV4-3; cdr3_aa: CASSQDWTSGSPLTGELFF; cdr3_nt: TGCGCCAGCAGCCAAGATTGGACTAGCGGGAGTCCCTTGACCGGGGAGCTGTTTTTT
d_call: TRBD1; j_call: TRBJ1-2; clone_size: .; v_call: TRBV6-6; cdr3_aa: CASSYSTGGHYGYTF; cdr3_nt: TGTGCCAGCAGTTACTCGACAGGGGGCCACTATGGCTACACCTTC
d_call: TRBD2; j_call: TRBJ2-3; clone_size: .; v_call: TRBV11-2; cdr3_aa: CASSLSLGTSRADTQYF; cdr3_nt: TGTGCCAGCAGCTTATCCCTGGGGACTAGCAGGGCAGATACGCAGTATTTT
d_call: .; j_call: TRBJ2-5; clone_size: once; v_call: TRBV5-1; cdr3_aa: CASSPQGNTRETQYF; cdr3_nt: TGCGCCAGCAGCCCCCAGGGCAATACAAGAGAGACCCAGTACTTC
d_call: .; j_call: TRBJ2-2; clone_size: .; v_call: TRBV6-6; cdr3_aa: CASSYSLTTGELFF; cdr3_nt: TGTGCCAGCAGTTACTCGTTAACTACCGGGGAGCTGTTTTTT
d_call: .; j_call: TRBJ1-5; clone_size: .; v_call: TRBV7-2; cdr3_aa: CASRGGHGQPQHF; cdr3_nt: TGTGCCAGCAGGGGTGGGCATGGTCAGCCCCAGCATTTT
d_call: .; j_call: TRBJ2-1; clone_size: many; v_call: TRBV7-3; cdr3_aa: CASSLGAENEQFF; cdr3_nt: TGTGCCAGCAGCCTGGGGGCGGAAAATGAGCAGTTCTTC
d_call: .; j_call: TRBJ2-7; clone_size: .; v_call: TRBV20-1; cdr3_aa: CSARDLGRQYF; cdr3_nt: TGCAGTGCTAGAGATTTAGGAAGGCAGTACTTC
d_call: .; j_call: TRBJ2-4; clone_size: once; v_call: TRBV7-2; cdr3_aa: CASSPQTALAKNIQYF; cdr3_nt: TGTGCCAGCAGCCCCCAGACAGCCTTAGCCAAAAACATTCAGTACTTC
d_call: TRBD1; j_call: TRBJ1-2; clone_size: .; v_call: TRBV6-1; cdr3_aa: CASKTGAGDYGYTF; cdr3_nt: TGTGCCAGCAAAACAGGGGCGGGTGACTATGGCTACACCTTC
d_call: .; j_call: TRBJ1-6; clone_size: few; v_call: TRBV6-5; cdr3_aa: CASSYGYTFTLHF; cdr3_nt: TGTGCCAGCAGTTACGGGTATACCTTCACCCTCCACTTT
d_call: .; j_call: TRBJ2-5; clone_size: many; v_call: TRBV7-7; cdr3_aa: CASSLGPEETQYF; cdr3_nt: TGTGCCAGCAGCTTGGGGCCAGAAGAGACCCAGTACTTC
d_call: .; j_call: TRBJ1-1; clone_size: .; v_call: TRBV4-2; cdr3_aa: CASSSPPGRLNTEAFF; cdr3_nt: TGTGCCAGCAGCAGCCCCCCGGGGCGCTTGAACACTGAAGCTTTCTTT
d_call: .; j_call: TRBJ2-1; clone_size: .; v_call: TRBV7-2; cdr3_aa: CASSLGRTYNEQFF; cdr3_nt: TGTGCCAGCAGCTTAGGGCGGACCTACAATGAGCAGTTCTTC